A single sample gave rise to the 14 T cell receptor beta chains below, sequenced in a study of blood T cells in healthy people across ages. The authors ran a second PCR of about 6 to 11 cycles using a sample-barcoded 5' primer and a J-beta primer mix. MiXCR, run by TCRdb on the 5' RACE reads, gives a single entry per CDR3 protein. The sample lists 1 million or so distinct CDR3 sequences; 35% to 50% were seen once. Sequenced input: blood. The receptor source for this set is an older woman in good health.

This clonotype was seen only a few times. This chain connects TRBV15 to TRBJ2-5; 11 bases map to TRBD2. The V and J ends lost 5 bases and 3 bases, in that order; junction bases with no gene match: 11. CDR3 length: 17 amino acids. Germline V gene lookup returns CDR1 LNHNV and CDR2 YYDKDF (reference sequence). CDR3 DNA sequence: TGTGCCACCAGCGGATCTAAACTAGCGGGGGAGGAAGAGACCCAGTACTTC. It is translated as CATSGSKLAGEEETQYF.

The chain employs TRBV27 and TRBJ2-3, with D possibly TRBD1 on 6 matching bases. This CDR3 contains 15 residues. Trimming cost V 5 bases and J 8 bases, with 20 bases left between them. Germline loops: CDR1 MNHEY, CDR2 SMNVEV (reference sequence). The CDR3 DNA sequence: TGTGCCAGCAGTCCCCTCGGACAGTCCAGTGGTACGCAGTATTTT. It yields the protein CASSPLGQSSGTQYF.

V is TRBV11-2 and J is TRBJ2-1, with no clear D. CDR3 length: 16 amino acids. Germline V CDR1 and CDR2: SGHAT, FQNNGV. V lost 1 base and J 0 bases, leaving 10 bases between the germline ends. The CDR3 nucleotides are TGTGCCAGCAGCTTAGGGCAGAGGATCTCCTACAATGAGCAGTTCTTC. Translating gives CASSLGQRISYNEQFF.

Many counts were recorded for this clonotype. Germline and junction disagree at one end, which may indicate a read error. The chain uses TRBV5-1 and TRBJ2-5, with 9 bases identical to TRBD2. The germline gives CDR1 SGHRS, CDR2 YFSETQ. CDR3 length: 15 amino acids. The CDR3 DNA reads as TGTGCCAGCAGCCTGGGACTAGCTGTGGGCGAGACCCAGTACTTC. Translating gives CASSLGLAVGETQYF.

A note on this clonotype: At one of its ends the junction is not consistent with the germline gene, which may arise from a read error. V is TRBV6-6 and J is TRBJ2-5; no definite D call. The DNA matches TRBJ2-7 better at its end, which makes the J call doubtful. Germline V gene lookup returns CDR1 MNHNY and CDR2 SVGAGI (reference sequence). There are 13 residues in the CDR3. CDR3 coding DNA: TGTGCCTGCAGTTACGTAGACTCCTACGAGCAGTACTTC. It yields the protein CACSYVDSYEQYF.

CDR3 amino acids: CASSPGLDQETQYF. The CDR3 DNA reads TGTGCCAGCAGTCCCGGACTAGACCAAGAGACCCAGTACTTC. The chain carries TRBV2 and TRBJ2-4; 7 nucleotides match TRBD2. The J call is in doubt because the DNA end fits TRBJ2-5 better. The CDR3 is 14 amino acids. From germline, CDR1 is SNHLY and CDR2 FYNNEI.

In this sample, this clonotype turned up a few times. The chain carries TRBV29-1 and TRBJ2-1; D remains unclear. This CDR3 has 10 residues. Trimming removed 8 bases at V and 5 bases at J, with 7 bases between. The germline gives CDR1 SQVTM, CDR2 ANQGSEA. This chain's CDR3 is CSYRDNEQFF. In DNA form, the CDR3 reads TGCAGCTACCGGGACAATGAGCAGTTCTTC.

V usage is TRBV20-1 and J usage is TRBJ2-5, with D possibly being TRBD1 (6 bases). The CDR3 runs 14 residues. V shed 6 bases and J shed 0 bases, with 14 bases lying between them. Per germline, CDR1 DFQATT and CDR2 SNEGSKA (reference sequence). The CDR3 sequence is CSAPLTGNQETQYF. In nucleotides, the CDR3 is TGCAGTGCCCCACTAACAGGGAACCAAGAGACCCAGTACTTC.

The V gene is TRBV10-3, the J gene TRBJ2-7, with D perhaps matching TRBD1 (6 bases). Trimming left V 2 bases short and J 0 bases short, with 11 bases between. From germline, CDR1 is ENHRY and CDR2 SYGVKD. The CDR3 is 15 amino acids. This CDR3 is CAISETGTPSYEQYF. The CDR3 region has the DNA TGTGCCATCAGTGAGACCGGGACACCCTCCTACGAGCAGTACTTC.

V is TRBV15 and J is TRBJ2-5; D possibly corresponds to TRBD2 (5 bases). The length of the CDR3 is 13 residues. The germline V and J ends were trimmed by 0 bases and 5 bases, with 7 bases remaining between them. The V gene's germline CDR1 is LNHNV and CDR2 YYDKDF (reference sequence). CDR3 protein: CATSRDSGETQYF. CDR3 sequence (DNA): TGTGCCACCAGCAGAGATTCGGGGGAGACCCAGTACTTC.

The genes are TRBV11-2 and TRBJ2-7, with 9 bases aligning to TRBD1. The CDR3 loop spans 15 amino acids. V lost 4 bases and J lost 6; bases outside the gene matches: 10. Per the germline V gene, CDR1 is SGHAT and CDR2 is FQNNGV. CDR3 protein: CASSSLTGTGIEQYF. DNA of the CDR3: TGTGCCAGCAGCTCATTAACCGGGACAGGGATCGAGCAGTACTTC. Full variable domain (outside the CDR3, taken from reference TRBV11-2 and TRBJ2-7): EAGVAQSPRYKIIEKRQSVAFWCNPISGHATLYWYQQILGQGPKLLIQFQNNGVVDDSQLPKDRFSAERLKGVDSTLKIQPAKLEDSAVYLCASSSLTGTGIEQYFGPGTRLTVT.

A few counts support this clonotype. The chain carries TRBV6-1 and TRBJ2-1; 10 positions match TRBD1. Per the germline V gene, CDR1 is MNHNS and CDR2 is SASEGT. The V and J ends lost 7 bases and 8 bases, in that order; junction bases with no gene match: 23. The CDR3 spans 19 residues. The CDR3 region is CASTLDRGFGGTSRDEQFF. CDR3 nucleotides: TGTGCCAGCACCCTGGACAGGGGGTTTGGCGGGACCTCGAGGGATGAGCAGTTCTTC.

V gene TRBV3-1 combines with J gene TRBJ1-1; D uncertain. The CDR3 is 12 residues long. Germline CDR1 and CDR2: LGHDT and YNNKEL (reference sequence). V gave up 4 bases and J gave up 7 bases, with 10 bases separating them. The CDR3 DNA is TGTGCCAGCAGCCCCGACATCGGTGAAGCTTTCTTT. This codes for CASSPDIGEAFF.

This chain connects TRBV3-1 to TRBJ2-7, with TRBD1 matching 7 bases. Germline lookup yields CDR1 LGHDT and CDR2 YNNKEL (reference sequence). The V segment lost 3 bases and the J segment 5 bases; nucleotides outside the gene matches: 10. This CDR3 spans 15 amino acids. The CDR3 reads CASSQSRVGGNEQYF. Written as DNA, the CDR3 is TGTGCCAGCAGCCAGTCCCGGGTAGGGGGCAACGAGCAGTACTTC.